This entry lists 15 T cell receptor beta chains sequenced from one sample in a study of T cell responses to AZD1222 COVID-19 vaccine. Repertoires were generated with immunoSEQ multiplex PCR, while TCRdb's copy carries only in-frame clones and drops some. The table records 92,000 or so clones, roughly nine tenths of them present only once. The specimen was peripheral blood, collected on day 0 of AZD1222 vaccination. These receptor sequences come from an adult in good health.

The CDR3 loop is CASSSRGQGAREGYTF. In DNA, the CDR3 is TGTGCCAGCAGCTCGCGAGGACAGGGGGCGCGTGAAGGCTACACCTTC. The chain uses TRBV7-3 and TRBJ1-2; the match to TRBD1 covers 11 bases. The germline CDR1 and CDR2 sequences are SGHTA and FQGTGA. The CDR3 contains 16 residues. The V segment lost 4 bases and the J segment 8 bases; nucleotides outside the gene matches: 12.

CDR3 sequence: CASSQNRGQETQYF. The DNA for the CDR3 is TGTGCCAGCAGTCAAAACCGGGGACAAGAGACCCAGTACTTC. V usage is TRBV27 and J usage is TRBJ2-5, with D perhaps matching TRBD2 (5 bases). The CDR3 has 14 amino acids. V was pared by 5 bases and J by 2 bases, with 12 bases between. Germline CDR1 is MNHEY and CDR2 is SMNVEV (reference sequence).

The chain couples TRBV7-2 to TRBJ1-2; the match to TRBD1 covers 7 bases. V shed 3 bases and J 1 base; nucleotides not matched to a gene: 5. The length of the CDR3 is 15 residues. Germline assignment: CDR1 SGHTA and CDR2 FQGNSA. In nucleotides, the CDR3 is TGTGCCAGCAGCTTTAACAGGGGAGTTAACTATGGCTACACCTTC. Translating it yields CASSFNRGVNYGYTF.

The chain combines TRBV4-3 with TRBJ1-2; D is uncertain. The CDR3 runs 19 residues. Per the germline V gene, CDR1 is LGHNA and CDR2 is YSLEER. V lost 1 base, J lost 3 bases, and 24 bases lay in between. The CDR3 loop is CASSQAPNRLQMLDYGYTF. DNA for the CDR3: TGCGCCAGCAGCCAAGCCCCTAACCGTTTGCAGATGTTAGACTATGGCTACACCTTC.

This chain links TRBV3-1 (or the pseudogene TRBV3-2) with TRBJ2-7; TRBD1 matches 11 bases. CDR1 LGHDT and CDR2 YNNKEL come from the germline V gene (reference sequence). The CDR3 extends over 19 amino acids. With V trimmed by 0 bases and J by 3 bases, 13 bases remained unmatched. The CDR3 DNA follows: TGTGCCAGCAGCCAAGATGAAAGGACGGACAGGGGGCTGAACTACGAGCAGTACTTC. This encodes CASSQDERTDRGLNYEQYF.

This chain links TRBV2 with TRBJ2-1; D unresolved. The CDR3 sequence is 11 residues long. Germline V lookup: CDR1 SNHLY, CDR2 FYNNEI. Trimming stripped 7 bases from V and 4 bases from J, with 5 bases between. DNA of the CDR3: TGTGCCAGCAACCTATACAATGAGCAGTTCTTC. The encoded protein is CASNLYNEQFF.

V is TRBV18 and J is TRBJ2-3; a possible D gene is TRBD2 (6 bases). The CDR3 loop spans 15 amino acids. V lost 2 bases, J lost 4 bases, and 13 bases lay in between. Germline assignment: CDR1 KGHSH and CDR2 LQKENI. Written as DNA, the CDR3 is TGTGCCAGCTCACCAACGAGACTAGGGGCAGATACGCAGTATTTT. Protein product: CASSPTRLGADTQYF. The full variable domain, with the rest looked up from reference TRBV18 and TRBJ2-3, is NAGVMQNPRHLVRRRGQEARLRCSPMKGHSHVYWYRQLPEEGLKFMVYLQKENIIDESGMPKERFSAEFPKEGPSILRIQQVVRGDSAAYFCASSPTRLGADTQYFGPGTRLTVL.

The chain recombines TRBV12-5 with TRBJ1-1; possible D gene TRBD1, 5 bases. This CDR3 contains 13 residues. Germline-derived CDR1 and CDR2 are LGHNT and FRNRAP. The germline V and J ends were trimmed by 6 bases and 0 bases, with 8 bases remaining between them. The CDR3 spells CASGDRMNTEAFF. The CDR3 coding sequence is TGTGCTAGTGGCGACAGAATGAACACTGAAGCTTTCTTT.

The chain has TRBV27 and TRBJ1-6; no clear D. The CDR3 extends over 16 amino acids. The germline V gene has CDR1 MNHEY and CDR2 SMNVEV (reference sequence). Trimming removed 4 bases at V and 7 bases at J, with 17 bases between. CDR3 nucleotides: TGTGCCAGCAGTTCGCACCCATGGAATAGGAATTCACCCCTCCACTTT. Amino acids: CASSSHPWNRNSPLHF.

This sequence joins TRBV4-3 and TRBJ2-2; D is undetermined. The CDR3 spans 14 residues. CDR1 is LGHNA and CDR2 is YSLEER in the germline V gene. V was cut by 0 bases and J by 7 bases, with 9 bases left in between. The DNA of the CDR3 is TGCGCCAGCAGCCAAGACATGACAAACGGGGAGCTGTTTTTT. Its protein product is CASSQDMTNGELFF.

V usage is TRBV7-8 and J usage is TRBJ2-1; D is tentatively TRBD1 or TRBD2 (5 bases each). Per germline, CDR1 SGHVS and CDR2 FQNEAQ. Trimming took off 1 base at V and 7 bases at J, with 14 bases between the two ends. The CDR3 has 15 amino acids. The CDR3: CASSLVYGATNEQFF. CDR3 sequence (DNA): TGTGCCAGCAGCTTAGTTTACGGGGCGACGAATGAGCAGTTCTTC.

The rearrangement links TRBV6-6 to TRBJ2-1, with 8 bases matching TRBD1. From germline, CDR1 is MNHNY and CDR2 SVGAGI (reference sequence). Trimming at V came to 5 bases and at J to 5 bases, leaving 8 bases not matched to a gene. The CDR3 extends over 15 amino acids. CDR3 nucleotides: TGTGCCAGCAGTGCGGACAGGGTGGTTGACAATGAGCAGTTCTTC. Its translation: CASSADRVVDNEQFF.

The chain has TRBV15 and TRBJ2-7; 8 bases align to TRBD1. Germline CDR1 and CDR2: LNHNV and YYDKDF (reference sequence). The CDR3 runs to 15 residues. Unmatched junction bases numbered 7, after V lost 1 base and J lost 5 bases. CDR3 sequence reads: CATSRGGDRMHEQYF. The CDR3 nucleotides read TGTGCCACCAGCAGAGGGGGGGACAGGATGCACGAGCAGTACTTC. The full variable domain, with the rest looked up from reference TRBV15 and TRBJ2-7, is DAMVIQNPRYQVTQFGKPVTLSCSQTLNHNVMYWYQQKSSQAPKLLFHYYDKDFNNEADTPDNFQSRRPNTSFCFLDIRSPGLGDTAMYLCATSRGGDRMHEQYFGPGTRLTVT.

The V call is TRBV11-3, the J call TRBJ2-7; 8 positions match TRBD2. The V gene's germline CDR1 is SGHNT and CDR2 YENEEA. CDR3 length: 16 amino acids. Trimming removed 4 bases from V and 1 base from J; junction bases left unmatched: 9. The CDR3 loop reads CASSYPCGGSSYEQYF. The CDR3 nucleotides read TGTGCCAGCAGCTACCCGTGCGGGGGGTCGTCCTACGAGCAGTACTTC.

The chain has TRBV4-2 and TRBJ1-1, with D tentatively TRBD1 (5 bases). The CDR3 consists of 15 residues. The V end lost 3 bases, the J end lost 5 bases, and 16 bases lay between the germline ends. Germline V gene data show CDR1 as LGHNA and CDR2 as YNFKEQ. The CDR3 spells CASSQAEGLGTEAFF. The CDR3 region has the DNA TGTGCCAGCAGCCAGGCCGAGGGGTTGGGAACTGAAGCTTTCTTT.